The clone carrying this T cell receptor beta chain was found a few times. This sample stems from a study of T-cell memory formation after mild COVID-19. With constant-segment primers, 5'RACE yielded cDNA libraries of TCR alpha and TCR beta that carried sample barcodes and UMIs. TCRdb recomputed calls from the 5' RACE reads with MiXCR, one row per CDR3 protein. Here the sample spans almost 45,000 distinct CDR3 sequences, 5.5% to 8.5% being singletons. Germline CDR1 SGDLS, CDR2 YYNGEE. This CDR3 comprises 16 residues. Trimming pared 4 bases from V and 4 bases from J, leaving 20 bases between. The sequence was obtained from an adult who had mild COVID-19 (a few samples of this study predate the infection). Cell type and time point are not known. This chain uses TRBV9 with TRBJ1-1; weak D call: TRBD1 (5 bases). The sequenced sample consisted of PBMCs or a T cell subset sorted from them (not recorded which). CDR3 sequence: CASSPLRSGGITEAFF. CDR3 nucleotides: TGTGCCAGCAGCCCACTACGTTCTGGGGGTATCACTGAAGCTTTCTTT.